This T cell receptor beta chain was observed in a study of blood T cell repertoires in COVID-19. Study summary: Acute and convalescent COVID-19 specimens originated in the United States, Italy and Spain.

The CDR3 totals 13 residues. The V end lost 5 bases, the J end lost 7 bases, and 12 bases lay between the germline ends. Germline V gene sequence: CDR1 SEHNR, CDR2 FQNEAQ (reference sequence). Some clones are missing from TCRdb's copy, which holds only in-frame ones; the method was immunoSEQ multiplex PCR. The data contain approximately 21,000 clones, around 73% of them singletons. The source of this sequence is a human donor in a cohort sampled during active or convalescent COVID-19. The sequenced sample was peripheral blood. This chain links TRBV7-9 with TRBJ2-1; D possibly corresponds to TRBD1 (5 bases). As DNA, the CDR3 is TGTGCCAGCAGCACCGGCAAGGGGAATGAGCAGTTCTTC. Protein sequence: CASSTGKGNEQFF.